This TCR beta chain derives from a study of T cell responses to AZD1222 COVID-19 vaccine. Study-level results: Only five to seven AZD1222 recipients tested seropositive at baseline.

Per germline, CDR1 KGHSH and CDR2 LQKENI. Trimming left V 1 base short and J 4 bases short, with 11 bases between. CDR3 length: 15 residues. TCRdb's copy holds only in-frame clones and misses some; the assay was immunoSEQ multiplex PCR. Of 120,000 to 150,000 clones in the sample, about 93% were seen once. The table lists this clone with a count of one. Its antigen is not known. The specimen comprised peripheral blood, sampled on day 0 of AZD1222 vaccination. This chain uses TRBV18 with TRBJ2-1; perhaps TRBD2 as D (5 bases). The source of this sequence is an adult in good health. CDR3: CASSPRPTGYNEQFF. For the CDR3, the DNA is TGTGCCAGCTCACCACGCCCCACGGGGTACAATGAGCAGTTCTTC.